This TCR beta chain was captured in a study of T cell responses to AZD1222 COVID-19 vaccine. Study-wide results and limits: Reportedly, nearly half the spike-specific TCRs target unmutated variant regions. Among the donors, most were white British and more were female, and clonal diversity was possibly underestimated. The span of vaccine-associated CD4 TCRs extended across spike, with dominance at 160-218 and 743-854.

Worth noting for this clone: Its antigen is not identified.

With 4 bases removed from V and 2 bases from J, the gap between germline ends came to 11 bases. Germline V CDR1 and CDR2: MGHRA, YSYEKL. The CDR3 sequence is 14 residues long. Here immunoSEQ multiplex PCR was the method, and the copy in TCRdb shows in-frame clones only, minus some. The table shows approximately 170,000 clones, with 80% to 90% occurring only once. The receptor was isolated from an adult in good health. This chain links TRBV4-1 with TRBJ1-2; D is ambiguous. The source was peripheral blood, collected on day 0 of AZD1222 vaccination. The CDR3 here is CASSPESRNYGYTF. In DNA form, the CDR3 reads TGCGCCAGCAGCCCCGAATCACGAAACTATGGCTACACCTTC.